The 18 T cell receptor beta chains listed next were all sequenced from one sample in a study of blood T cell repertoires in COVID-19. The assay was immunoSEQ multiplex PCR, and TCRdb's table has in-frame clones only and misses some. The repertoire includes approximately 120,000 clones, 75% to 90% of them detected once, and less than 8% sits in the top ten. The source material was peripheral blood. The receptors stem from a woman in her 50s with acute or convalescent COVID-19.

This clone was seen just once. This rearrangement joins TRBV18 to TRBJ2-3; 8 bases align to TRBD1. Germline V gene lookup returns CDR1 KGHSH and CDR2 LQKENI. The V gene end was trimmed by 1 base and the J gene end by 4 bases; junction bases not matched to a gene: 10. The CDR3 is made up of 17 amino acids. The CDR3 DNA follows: TGTGCCAGCTCACCACGGTGGAGGACAGGGTCCGCAGATACGCAGTATTTT. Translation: CASSPRWRTGSADTQYF.

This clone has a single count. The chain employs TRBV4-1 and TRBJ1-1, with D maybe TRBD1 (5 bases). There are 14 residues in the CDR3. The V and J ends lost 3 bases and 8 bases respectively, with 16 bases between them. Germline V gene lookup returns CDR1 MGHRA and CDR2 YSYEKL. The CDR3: CASSHGTDRREAFF. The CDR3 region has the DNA TGCGCCAGCAGCCACGGGACTGACCGGAGGGAAGCTTTCTTT.

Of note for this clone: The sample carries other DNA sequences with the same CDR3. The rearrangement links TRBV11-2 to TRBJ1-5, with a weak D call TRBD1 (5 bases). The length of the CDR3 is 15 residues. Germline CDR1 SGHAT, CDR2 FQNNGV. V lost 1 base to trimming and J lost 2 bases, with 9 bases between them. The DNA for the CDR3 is TGTGCCAGCAGCTTAGGGGGAGGGGGCAATCAGCCCCAGCATTTT. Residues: CASSLGGGGNQPQHF.

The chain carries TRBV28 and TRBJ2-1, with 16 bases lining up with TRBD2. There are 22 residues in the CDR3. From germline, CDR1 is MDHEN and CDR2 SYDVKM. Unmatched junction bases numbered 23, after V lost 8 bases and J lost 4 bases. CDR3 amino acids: CASALLYSGTSGGARAYNEQFF. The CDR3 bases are TGTGCCAGCGCCCTCCTCTATTCCGGGACTAGCGGGGGGGCCAGGGCTTACAATGAGCAGTTCTTC.

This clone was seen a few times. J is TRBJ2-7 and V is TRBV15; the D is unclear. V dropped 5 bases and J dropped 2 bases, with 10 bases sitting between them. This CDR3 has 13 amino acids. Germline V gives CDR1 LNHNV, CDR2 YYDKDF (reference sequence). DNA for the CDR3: TGTGCCACCAGCCGCTCACAAACCTACGAGCAGTACTTC. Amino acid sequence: CATSRSQTYEQYF.

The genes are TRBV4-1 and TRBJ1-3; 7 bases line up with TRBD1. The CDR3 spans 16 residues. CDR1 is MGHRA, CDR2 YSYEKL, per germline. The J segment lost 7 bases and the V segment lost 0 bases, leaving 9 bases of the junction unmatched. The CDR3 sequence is CASSQEGNRGGNTIYF. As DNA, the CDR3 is TGCGCCAGCAGCCAAGAAGGAAATAGAGGGGGCAACACCATATATTTT.

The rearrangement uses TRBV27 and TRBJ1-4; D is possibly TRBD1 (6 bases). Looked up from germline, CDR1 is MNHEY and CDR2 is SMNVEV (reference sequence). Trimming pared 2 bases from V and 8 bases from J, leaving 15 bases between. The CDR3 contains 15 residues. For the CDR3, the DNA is TGTGCCAGCAGTTTAGACCACAGGGTAGAGGAAAAACTGTTTTTT. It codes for CASSLDHRVEEKLFF. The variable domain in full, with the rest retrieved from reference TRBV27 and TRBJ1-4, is EAQVTQNPRYLITVTGKKLTVTCSQNMNHEYMSWYRQDPGLGLRQIYYSMNVEVTDKGDVPEGYKVSRKEKRNFPLILESPSPNQTSLYFCASSLDHRVEEKLFFGSGTQLSVL.

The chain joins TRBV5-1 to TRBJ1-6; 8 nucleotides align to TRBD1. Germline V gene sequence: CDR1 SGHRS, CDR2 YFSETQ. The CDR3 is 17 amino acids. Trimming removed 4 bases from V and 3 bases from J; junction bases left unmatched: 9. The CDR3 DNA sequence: TGCGCCAGCAGCCCATATTGGACAGGGAACTATAATTCACCCCTCCACTTT. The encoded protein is CASSPYWTGNYNSPLHF.

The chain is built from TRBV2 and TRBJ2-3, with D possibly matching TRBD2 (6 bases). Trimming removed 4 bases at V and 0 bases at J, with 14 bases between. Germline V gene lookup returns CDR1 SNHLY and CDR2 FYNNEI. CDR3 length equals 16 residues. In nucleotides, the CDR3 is TGTGCCAGCAGTGCTACCCGGGACTCTAGCACAGATACGCAGTATTTT. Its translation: CASSATRDSSTDTQYF.

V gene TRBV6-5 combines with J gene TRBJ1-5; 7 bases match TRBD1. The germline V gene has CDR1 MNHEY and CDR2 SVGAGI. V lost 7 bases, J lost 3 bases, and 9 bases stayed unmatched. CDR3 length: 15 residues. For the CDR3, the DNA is TGTGCCAGCAAAGCGGCAGGGGGAGTCAATCAGCCCCAGCATTTT. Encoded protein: CASKAAGGVNQPQHF.

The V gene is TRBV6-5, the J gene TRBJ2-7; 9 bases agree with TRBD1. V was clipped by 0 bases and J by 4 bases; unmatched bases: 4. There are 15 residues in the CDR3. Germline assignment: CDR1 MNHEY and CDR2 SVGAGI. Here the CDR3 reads CASSYSRTGVYEQYF. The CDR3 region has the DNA TGTGCCAGCAGTTACTCGAGGACAGGGGTTTACGAGCAGTACTTC.

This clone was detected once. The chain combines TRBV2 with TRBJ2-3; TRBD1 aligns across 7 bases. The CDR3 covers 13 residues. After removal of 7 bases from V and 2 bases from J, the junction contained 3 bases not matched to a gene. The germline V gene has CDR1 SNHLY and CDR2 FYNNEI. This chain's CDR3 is CASTRGPTDTQYF. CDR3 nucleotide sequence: TGTGCCAGCACTAGGGGGCCCACAGATACGCAGTATTTT.

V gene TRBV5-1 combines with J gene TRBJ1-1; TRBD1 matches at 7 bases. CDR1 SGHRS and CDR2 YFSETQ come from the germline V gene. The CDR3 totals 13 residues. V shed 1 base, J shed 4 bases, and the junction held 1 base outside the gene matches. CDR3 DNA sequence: TGCGCCAGCAGCTTGCGGACAGGCACTGAAGCTTTCTTT. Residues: CASSLRTGTEAFF.

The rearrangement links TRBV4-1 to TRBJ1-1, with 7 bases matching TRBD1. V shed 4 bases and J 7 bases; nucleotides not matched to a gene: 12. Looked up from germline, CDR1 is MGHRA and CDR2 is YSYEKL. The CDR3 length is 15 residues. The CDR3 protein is CASSLSGTVLYEAFF. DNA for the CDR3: TGCGCCAGCAGCCTTTCCGGGACAGTTCTCTATGAAGCTTTCTTT.

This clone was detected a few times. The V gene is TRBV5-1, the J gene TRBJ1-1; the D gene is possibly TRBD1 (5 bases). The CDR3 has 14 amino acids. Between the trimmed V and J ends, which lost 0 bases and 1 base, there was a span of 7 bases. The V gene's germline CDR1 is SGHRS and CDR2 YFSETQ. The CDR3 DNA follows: TGCGCCAGCAGCTTGGCGGGGGGGAACACTGAAGCTTTCTTT. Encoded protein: CASSLAGGNTEAFF.

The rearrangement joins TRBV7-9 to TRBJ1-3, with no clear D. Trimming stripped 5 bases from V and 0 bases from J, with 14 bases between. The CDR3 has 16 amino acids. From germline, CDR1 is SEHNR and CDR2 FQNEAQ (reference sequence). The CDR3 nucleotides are TGTGCCAGCAGCCGCGCTACAGCCAACTCTGGAAACACCATATATTTT. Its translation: CASSRATANSGNTIYF.

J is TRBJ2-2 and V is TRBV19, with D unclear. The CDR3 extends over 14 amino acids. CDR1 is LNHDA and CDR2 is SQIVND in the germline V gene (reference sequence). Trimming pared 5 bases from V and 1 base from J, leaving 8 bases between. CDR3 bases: TGTGCCAGTAGTGGGCAGAAGAACACCGGGGAGCTGTTTTTT. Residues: CASSGQKNTGELFF.

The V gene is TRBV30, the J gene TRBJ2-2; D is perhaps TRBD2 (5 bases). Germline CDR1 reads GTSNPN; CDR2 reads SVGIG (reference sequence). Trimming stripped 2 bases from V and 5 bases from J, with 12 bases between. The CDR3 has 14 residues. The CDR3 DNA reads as TGTGCCTGGAGTAGAAACGGGGTAACCGGGGAGCTGTTTTTT. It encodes CAWSRNGVTGELFF.